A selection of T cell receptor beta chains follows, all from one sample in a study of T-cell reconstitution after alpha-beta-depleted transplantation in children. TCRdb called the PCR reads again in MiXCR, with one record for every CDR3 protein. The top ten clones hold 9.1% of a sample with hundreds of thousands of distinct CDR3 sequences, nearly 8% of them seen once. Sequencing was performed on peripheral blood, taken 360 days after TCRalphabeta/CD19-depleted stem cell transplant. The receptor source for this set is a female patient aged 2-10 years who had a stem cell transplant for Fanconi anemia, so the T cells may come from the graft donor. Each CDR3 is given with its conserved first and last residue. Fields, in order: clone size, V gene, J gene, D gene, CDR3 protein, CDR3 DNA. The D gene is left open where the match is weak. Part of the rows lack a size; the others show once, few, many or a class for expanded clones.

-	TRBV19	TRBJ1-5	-	CASSAQWGNQPQHF	TGTGCCAGTAGTGCCCAATGGGGCAATCAGCCCCAGCATTTT
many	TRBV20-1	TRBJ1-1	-	CSARFDGFF	TGCAGTGCTAGGTTTGATGGTTTCTTT
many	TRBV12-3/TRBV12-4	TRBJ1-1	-	CASSLYLGGSTEAFF	TGTGCCAGCAGTTTATATCTGGGCGGAAGTACTGAAGCTTTCTTT
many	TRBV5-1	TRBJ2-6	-	CASSPGNSGANVLTF	TGCGCCAGCAGTCCCGGGAACTCTGGGGCCAACGTCCTGACTTTC
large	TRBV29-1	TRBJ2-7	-	CSVEMSANSYEQYF	TGCAGCGTTGAAATGAGCGCCAACTCCTACGAGCAGTACTTC
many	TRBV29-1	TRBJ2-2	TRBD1	CSVGDRPNTGELFF	TGCAGCGTTGGGGACAGACCGAACACCGGGGAGCTGTTTTTT
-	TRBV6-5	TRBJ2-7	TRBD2	CASSYSGGRSSYEQYF	TGTGCCAGCAGTTACTCGGGCGGGAGGAGCTCCTACGAGCAGTACTTC
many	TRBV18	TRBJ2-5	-	CASSPTNRETQYF	TGTGCCAGCTCACCCACTAATCGGGAGACCCAGTACTTC
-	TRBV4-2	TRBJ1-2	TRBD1	CASSYLSGTGNYGYTF	TGTGCCAGCAGCTACCTCTCCGGGACAGGGAACTATGGCTACACCTTC
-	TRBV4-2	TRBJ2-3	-	CASSQATIWGPSTDTQYF	TGTGCCAGCAGCCAAGCTACTATTTGGGGGCCGTCAACAGATACGCAGTATTTT
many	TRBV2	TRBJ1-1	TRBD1	CASSEGTGLSFF	TGTGCCAGCAGTGAGGGGACAGGGTTATCTTTCTTT
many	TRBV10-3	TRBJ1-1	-	CAISGEAREAFF	TGTGCCATCAGTGGAGAGGCGCGTGAAGCTTTCTTT
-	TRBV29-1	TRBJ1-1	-	CSVLQGLRDTEAFF	TGCAGCGTCCTACAGGGATTAAGGGACACTGAAGCTTTCTTT
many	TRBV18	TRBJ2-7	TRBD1	CASSPPTGEQYF	TGTGCCAGCTCACCACCGACAGGGGAGCAGTACTTC
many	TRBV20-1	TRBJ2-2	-	CSARMTSTGELFF	TGCAGTGCTAGAATGACTTCGACCGGGGAGCTGTTTTTT
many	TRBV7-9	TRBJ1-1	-	CASSLDGGNTEAFF	TGTGCCAGCAGCTTAGATGGGGGGAACACTGAAGCTTTCTTT
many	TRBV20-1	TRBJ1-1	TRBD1	CSASTGGLNTEAFF	TGCAGTGCTTCGACAGGGGGCTTGAACACTGAAGCTTTCTTT
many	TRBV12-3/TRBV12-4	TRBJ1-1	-	CASSLFAWGITGISKEAFF	TGTGCCAGCAGTTTATTTGCTTGGGGAATAACAGGCATATCAAAGGAAGCTTTCTTT
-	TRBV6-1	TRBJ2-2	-	CARESENTGELFF	TGTGCCAGAGAGAGTGAAAACACCGGGGAGCTGTTTTTT
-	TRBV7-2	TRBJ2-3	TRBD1	CASNLLQPGQGQDTQYF	TGTGCCAGCAACTTACTACAGCCGGGACAGGGCCAAGATACGCAGTATTTT
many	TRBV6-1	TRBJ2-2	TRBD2	CASSRGLGANTGELFF	TGTGCCAGCAGTCGTGGACTAGGGGCGAACACCGGGGAGCTGTTTTTT
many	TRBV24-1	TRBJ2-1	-	CATTTSTAEGYNEQFF	TGTGCCACCACCACCTCCACCGCGGAGGGCTACAATGAGCAGTTCTTC
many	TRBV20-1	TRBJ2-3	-	CSARRIPASALMDTQYF	TGCAGTGCTAGAAGAATTCCAGCTAGCGCCCTTATGGATACGCAGTATTTT
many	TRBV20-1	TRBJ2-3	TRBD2	CSAAGTSGRAWNTQYF	TGCAGTGCCGCCGGGACTAGCGGGAGGGCTTGGAATACGCAGTATTTT
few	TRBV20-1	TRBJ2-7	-	CSARDQDGPHYEQYF	TGCAGTGCTAGAGATCAGGACGGGCCTCACTACGAGCAGTACTTC
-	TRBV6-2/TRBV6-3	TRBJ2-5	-	CASSYSTGTVDEETQYF	TGTGCCAGCAGTTACTCCACGGGAACAGTAGACGAAGAGACCCAGTACTTC
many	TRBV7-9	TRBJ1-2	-	CASSLGHSYGYTF	TGTGCCAGCAGCTTGGGACACAGCTATGGCTACACCTTC
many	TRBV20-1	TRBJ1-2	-	CSASTGTSNYGYTF	TGCAGTGCTAGCACGGGGACCTCGAACTATGGCTACACCTTC
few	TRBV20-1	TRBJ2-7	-	CSARDLGQADEQYF	TGCAGTGCTAGAGATCTGGGGCAGGCAGACGAGCAGTACTTC
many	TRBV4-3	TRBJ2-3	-	CASSQDSLTDTQYF	TGCGCCAGCAGCCAAGATAGTCTCACAGATACGCAGTATTTT
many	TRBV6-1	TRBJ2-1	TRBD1	CASSESTGGSDEQFF	TGTGCCAGCAGTGAGTCGACAGGGGGTAGCGATGAGCAGTTCTTC
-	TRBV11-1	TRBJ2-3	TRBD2	CASSVGLAVSTDTQYF	TGTGCCAGCAGCGTGGGACTAGCGGTGAGCACAGATACGCAGTATTTT
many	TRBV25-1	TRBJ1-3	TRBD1	CASSEPHRGAGNTIYF	TGTGCCAGCAGTGAACCACACAGGGGGGCTGGAAACACCATATATTTT
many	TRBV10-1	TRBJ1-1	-	CASSEAANTEAFF	TGCGCCAGCAGTGAAGCCGCGAACACTGAAGCTTTCTTT
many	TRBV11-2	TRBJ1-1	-	CASSSTENTEAFF	TGTGCCAGCAGCTCGACTGAGAACACTGAAGCTTTCTTT
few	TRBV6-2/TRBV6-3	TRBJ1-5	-	CASSLGPGNQPQHF	TGTGCCAGCAGTCTCGGGCCCGGCAATCAGCCCCAGCATTTT
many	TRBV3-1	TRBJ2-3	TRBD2	CASSLGTSLGTDTQYF	TGTGCCAGCAGCCTGGGGACTAGCCTCGGCACAGATACGCAGTATTTT
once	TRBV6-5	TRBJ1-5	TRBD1	CASSYGTGDNQPQHF	TGTGCCAGCAGTTACGGGACAGGAGACAATCAGCCCCAGCATTTT
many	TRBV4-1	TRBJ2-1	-	CASSQGYLQDLTIYNEQFF	TGCGCCAGCAGCCAAGGCTACCTCCAGGACCTAACAATTTACAATGAGCAGTTCTTC
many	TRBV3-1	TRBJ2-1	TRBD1	CASSQTGGATPYNEQFF	TGTGCCAGCAGCCAAACAGGGGGCGCTACACCCTACAATGAGCAGTTCTTC
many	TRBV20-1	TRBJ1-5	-	CSARDSNQPQHF	TGCAGTGCTAGAGATAGCAATCAGCCCCAGCATTTT
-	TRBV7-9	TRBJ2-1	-	CASSSWTADYNEQFF	TGTGCCAGCAGCTCCTGGACGGCCGACTACAATGAGCAGTTCTTC
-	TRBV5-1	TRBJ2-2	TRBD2	CASSLVPSGGTGELFF	TGCGCCAGCAGCTTGGTCCCTAGCGGGGGTACCGGGGAGCTGTTTTTT
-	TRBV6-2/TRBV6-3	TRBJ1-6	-	CASSGLVDRFGSPLHF	TGTGCCAGCAGTGGACTAGTCGACAGGTTTGGTTCACCCCTCCACTTT
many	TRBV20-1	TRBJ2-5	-	CSARDRQLEVTQYF	TGCAGTGCTAGAGACAGACAACTAGAGGTGACCCAGTACTTC
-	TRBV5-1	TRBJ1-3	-	CASSSEGVFGNTIYF	TGCGCCAGCAGCTCGGAAGGGGTGTTTGGAAACACCATATATTTT
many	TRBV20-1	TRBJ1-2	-	CSARPVQNKFRGGYTF	TGCAGTGCTAGACCGGTCCAGAACAAATTTCGCGGCGGCTACACCTTC
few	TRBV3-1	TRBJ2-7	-	CASSQSVGALGEQYF	TGTGCCAGCAGCCAAAGTGTAGGGGCGCTTGGGGAGCAGTACTTC
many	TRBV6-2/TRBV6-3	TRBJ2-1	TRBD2	CASTRIAGAYNEQFF	TGTGCCAGCACCAGAATAGCGGGTGCTTACAATGAGCAGTTCTTC